This T cell receptor (beta chain) was captured by sequencing in a study of blood T cell repertoires in COVID-19. The CDR3 loop spans 10 amino acids. Germline trimming cut 5 bases from V and 15 bases from J; bases unmatched to any gene: 8. Germline loops: CDR1 SQVTM, CDR2 ANQGSEA. Only in-frame clones appear in the TCRdb table, and some are missing; sequencing was by immunoSEQ multiplex PCR. The sample includes around 400,000 clones, approximately 87% of them seen just once. In Seattle, patients joined the study during active infection and were tracked longitudinally. The chain links TRBV29-1 to TRBJ2-3; TRBD1 aligns across 7 bases. The receptor was derived from an older woman with COVID-19, enrolled during active disease. Input material: peripheral blood. The CDR3 reads CSVLDRVPYF. CDR3 nucleotides: TGCAGCGTTTTAGACAGGGTACCCTATTTT.